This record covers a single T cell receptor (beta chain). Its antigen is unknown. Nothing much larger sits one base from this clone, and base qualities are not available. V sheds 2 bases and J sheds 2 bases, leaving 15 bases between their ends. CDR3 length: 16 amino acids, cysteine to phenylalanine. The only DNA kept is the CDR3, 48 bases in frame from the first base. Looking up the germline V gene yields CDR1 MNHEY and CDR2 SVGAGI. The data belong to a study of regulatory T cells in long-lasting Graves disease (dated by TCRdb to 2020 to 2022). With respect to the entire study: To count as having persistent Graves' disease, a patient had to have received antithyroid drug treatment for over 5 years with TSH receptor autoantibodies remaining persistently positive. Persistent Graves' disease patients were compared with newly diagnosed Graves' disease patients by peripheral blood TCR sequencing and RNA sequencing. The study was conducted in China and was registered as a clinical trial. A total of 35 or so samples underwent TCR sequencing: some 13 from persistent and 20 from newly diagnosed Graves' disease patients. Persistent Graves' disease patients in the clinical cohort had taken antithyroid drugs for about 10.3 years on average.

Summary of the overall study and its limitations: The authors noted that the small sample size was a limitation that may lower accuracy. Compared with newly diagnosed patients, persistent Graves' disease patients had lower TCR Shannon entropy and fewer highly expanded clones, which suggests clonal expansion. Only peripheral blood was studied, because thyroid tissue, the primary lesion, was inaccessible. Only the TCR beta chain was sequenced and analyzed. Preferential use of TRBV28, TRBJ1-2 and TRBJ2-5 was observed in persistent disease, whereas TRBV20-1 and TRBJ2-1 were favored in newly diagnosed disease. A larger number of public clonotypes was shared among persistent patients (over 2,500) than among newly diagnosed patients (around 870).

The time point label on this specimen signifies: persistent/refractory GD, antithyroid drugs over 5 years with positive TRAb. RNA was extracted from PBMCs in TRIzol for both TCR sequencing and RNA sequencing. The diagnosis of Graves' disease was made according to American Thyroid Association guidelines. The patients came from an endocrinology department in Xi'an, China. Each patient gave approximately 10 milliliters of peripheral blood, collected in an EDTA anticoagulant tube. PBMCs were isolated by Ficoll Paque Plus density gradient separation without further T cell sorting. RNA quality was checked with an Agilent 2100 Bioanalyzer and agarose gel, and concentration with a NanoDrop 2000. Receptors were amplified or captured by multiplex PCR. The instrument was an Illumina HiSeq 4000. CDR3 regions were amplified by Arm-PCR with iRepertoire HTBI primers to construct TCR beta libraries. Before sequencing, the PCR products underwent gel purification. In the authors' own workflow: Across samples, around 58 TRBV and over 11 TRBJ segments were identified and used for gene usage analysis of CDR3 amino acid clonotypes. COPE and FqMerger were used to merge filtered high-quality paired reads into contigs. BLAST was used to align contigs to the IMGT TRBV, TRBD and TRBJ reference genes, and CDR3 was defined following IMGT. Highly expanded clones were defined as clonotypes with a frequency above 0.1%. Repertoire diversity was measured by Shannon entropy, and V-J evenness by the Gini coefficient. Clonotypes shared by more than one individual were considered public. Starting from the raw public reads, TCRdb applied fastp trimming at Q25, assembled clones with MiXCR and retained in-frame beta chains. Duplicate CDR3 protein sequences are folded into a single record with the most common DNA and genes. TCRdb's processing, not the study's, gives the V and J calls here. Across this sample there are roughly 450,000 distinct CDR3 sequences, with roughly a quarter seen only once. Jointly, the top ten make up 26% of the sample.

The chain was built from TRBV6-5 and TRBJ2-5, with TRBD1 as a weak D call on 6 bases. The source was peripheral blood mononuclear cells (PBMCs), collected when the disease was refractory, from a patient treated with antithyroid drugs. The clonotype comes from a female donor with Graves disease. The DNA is TGTGCCAGCAGTTACCACACGGGACACTTACAAGAGACCCAGTACTTC. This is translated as CASSYHTGHLQETQYF.